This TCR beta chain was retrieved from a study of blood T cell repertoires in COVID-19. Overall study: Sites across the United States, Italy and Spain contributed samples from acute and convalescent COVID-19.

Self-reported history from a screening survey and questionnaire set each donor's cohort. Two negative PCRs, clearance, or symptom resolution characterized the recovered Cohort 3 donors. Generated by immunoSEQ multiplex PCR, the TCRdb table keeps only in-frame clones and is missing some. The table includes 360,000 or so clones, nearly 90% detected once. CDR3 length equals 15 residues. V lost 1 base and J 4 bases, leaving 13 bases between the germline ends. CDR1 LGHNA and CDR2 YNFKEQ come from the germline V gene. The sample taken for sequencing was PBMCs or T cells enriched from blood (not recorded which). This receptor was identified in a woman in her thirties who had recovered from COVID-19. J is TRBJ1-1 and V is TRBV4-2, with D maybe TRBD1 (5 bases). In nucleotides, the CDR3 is TGTGCCAGCAGCCAAGCCTGGGGCTGGGTCACTGAAGCTTTCTTT. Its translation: CASSQAWGWVTEAFF.